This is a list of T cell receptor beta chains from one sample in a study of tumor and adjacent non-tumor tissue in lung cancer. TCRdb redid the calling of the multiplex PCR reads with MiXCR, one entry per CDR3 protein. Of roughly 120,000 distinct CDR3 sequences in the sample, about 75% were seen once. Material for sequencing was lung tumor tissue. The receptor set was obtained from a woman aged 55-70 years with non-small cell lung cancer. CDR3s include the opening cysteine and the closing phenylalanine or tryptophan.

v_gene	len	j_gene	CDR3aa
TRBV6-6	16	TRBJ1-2	CASTLSDGCFLYGYTF
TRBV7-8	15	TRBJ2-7	CASSLARGARYEQYF
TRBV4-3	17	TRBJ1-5	CASSQDIPGYSNEPQHF
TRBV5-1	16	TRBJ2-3	CASSLALAGDTDTQYF
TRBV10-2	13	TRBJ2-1	CASSEMPGNEQFF
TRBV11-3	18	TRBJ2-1	CVSSYTDGEIGSYNEQFF
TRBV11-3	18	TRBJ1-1	CASSLIGPRGQMNTEAFF
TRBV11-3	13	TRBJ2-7	CVSNETGIYEQYF
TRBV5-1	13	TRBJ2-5	CASSLRTAETQYF
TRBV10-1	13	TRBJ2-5	CASSDPGEETQYF
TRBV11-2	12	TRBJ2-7	CASSLSVSEQYF
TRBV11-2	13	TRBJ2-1	CASGGRIRYEQFF
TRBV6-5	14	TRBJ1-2	CASSRVWTDYGYTF
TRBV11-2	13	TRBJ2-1	CASSFSLNKEQFF
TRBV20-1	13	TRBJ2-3	CSAKGGGPDTQYF
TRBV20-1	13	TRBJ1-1	CSASRRAFIEAFF
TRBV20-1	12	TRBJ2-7	CSISSGTYEQYF
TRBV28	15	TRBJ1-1	CASRPTGVQGAEAFF
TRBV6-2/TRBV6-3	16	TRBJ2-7	CTSSYPGTPVRHEQYF
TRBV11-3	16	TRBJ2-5	CASSLGPGPGRDTQYF
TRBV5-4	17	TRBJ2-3	CAGSSAQDRGVTDTQYF
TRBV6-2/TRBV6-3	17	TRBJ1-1	CASSYEIGGPMNTEAFF
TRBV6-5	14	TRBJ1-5	CAGRLTGNDQPQHF
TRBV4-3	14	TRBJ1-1	CDSSQDKGITEALF
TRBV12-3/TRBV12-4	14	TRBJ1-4	CASNSDREKEKLFF
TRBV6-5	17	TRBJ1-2	CANSLTRTSEGGYDYTF
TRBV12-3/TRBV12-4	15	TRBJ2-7	CTSSLSGTARLEQYF
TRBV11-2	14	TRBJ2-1	CDSSFSGSYNEQFF
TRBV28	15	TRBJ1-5	CDSRSDGPLISHQHF
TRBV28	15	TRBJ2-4	CASSSGETAKNIQYF
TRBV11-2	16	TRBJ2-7	CANSSTESVGSYEQYF
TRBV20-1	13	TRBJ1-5	CSARPGGNQPQHF
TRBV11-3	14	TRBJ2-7	CVSSLVTGTYEQYF
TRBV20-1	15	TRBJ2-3	CSAGDMRAGLGTQYF
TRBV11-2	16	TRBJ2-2	CDSSLVLAAHTGELFF
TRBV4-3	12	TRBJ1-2	CAGSTGYYGYTF
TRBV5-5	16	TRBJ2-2	CASSLGTPKRTGELFF
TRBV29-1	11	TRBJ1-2	CSVWGGDGYTF
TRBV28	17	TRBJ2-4	CASSSPQGGLAKNILYF
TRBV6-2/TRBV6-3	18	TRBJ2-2	CASSYKINQGLDTGELFF
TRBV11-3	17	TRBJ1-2	CANSLFGGQQINYDYTF
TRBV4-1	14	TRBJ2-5	CASSPPGREETQYF
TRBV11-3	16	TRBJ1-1	CASSSRVRRDDNESFF
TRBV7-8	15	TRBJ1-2	CASSVAGTEGYGYTF
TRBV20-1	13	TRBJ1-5	CSAQPDYGQPQHF